This T cell receptor beta chain stems from a study of cytomegalovirus exposure and HLA in healthy donors (dated by TCRdb to the late 2010s). About the investigation overall: A later analysis indicated that the 130 or so validation repertoires were generated on the platform also employed for the 666 repertoires of the first cohort. High-throughput TCR immunosequencing, statistical association of individual TCRs with disease status, and machine learning were combined to predict cytomegalovirus infection status. In addition to the first cohort of about 650 subjects, a separate validation cohort of approximately 130 different subjects was used. The study aimed to test whether signatures of past pathogen exposure could be identified by cataloging public T cell receptors. The study at large found these results: While some public TCRs were present in many individuals, most TCR sequences turned up only very rarely across donors. In both the original and validation cohorts, the classifier was reported to diagnose cytomegalovirus status with high specificity and sensitivity. A few of the identified cytomegalovirus-associated TCR beta chains were confirmed in vitro to be specific for cytomegalovirus antigens. Of the cluster scores, 94% were above 0 in a later analysis, which found that TCRs clustered in the first cohort also tended to co-occur in the 120 validation repertoires. A later analysis lacked HLA typing for the validation cohort, so it scored co-occurrence in that cohort across all 110 or so repertoires. A total of 150 to 200 TCR beta chains were listed by the study as associated with cytomegalovirus. The authors suggested that the approach could potentially be generalized to other disease states and immunological phenotypes.

CDR1 and CDR2, per the germline V gene (reference sequence), are DFQATT and SNEGSKA. V is clipped by 3 bases and J by 4 bases, and the sequence between their germline boundaries is 7 bases long. From cysteine to phenylalanine, the CDR3 is 11 amino acids long. Only CDR3 DNA is held: 33 bases, read in frame from base 1. Library construction relied on the immunoSEQ multiplex PCR assay. The published analysis was carried out like this. A statistical classification framework was built to diagnose cytomegalovirus status from the catalog of TCR beta chain sequences. TCRdb retrieved this table from immuneACCESS and kept in-frame rearrangements only. Not all clones are present; in checked studies, unresolved V genes account for under half, and no reason is known for the remainder. D and trimming come from the DNA, and the V and J calls and clone size come from that table. Within this sample are some 170,000 clones, with about nine tenths of them counted one time only. The leading ten clones occupy 6% to 8.5% of the sample.

Separate from the approximately 670-subject first cohort, the validation cohort of 90 to 150 subjects was the group to which the donors belonged. For this clone: Its antigen has not been determined. No qualities accompany the bases; no much larger clone lies one base away.

Sequenced input: PBMCs. The receptor's source is a man younger than 45 in good health and CMV-seropositive. The V and J genes are TRBV20-1 and TRBJ2-7, with no D gene named confidently. The CDR3 protein: CSASRKYEQYF. The nucleotide sequence reads TGCAGTGCTAGCCGCAAATACGAGCAGTACTTC.